These T cell receptor beta chains were read from a single sample in a study of shared clonotypes between healthy human individuals. The repertoire was sequenced with immunoSEQ multiplex PCR; TCRdb's copy has only in-frame clones and lacks some. Of around 1.9 million clones in the sample, approximately 92% were seen once. Source material: naive CD8+ T cells from PBMCs. These receptors originate from a man aged 18 to 29 in good health. Some clones in this sample may be carry-over from other donors' samples. Each CDR3 is given with its conserved first and last residue. The D gene is left open where the match is weak. Clone size is given for some rows only: seen once, a few or many times, or a class if the clone is expanded.

V gene: TRBV27; D gene: .; clone size: .; J gene: TRBJ2-7; CDR3 DNA: TGTGCCAGCAAGGTGGGCGGACCCTACGAGCAGTACTTC; CDR3 protein: CASKVGGPYEQYF
V gene: TRBV7-9; D gene: .; clone size: .; J gene: TRBJ2-1; CDR3 DNA: TGTGCCAGCAGCTCCTCTAGAGCGGGGACAGGCCCCCGGCAGTTCTTC; CDR3 protein: CASSSSRAGTGPRQFF
V gene: TRBV6-4; D gene: .; clone size: .; J gene: TRBJ2-7; CDR3 DNA: TGTGCCAGCAAGAGGGATTTTACCTACGAGCAGTACTTC; CDR3 protein: CASKRDFTYEQYF
V gene: TRBV6-1; D gene: .; clone size: .; J gene: TRBJ1-1; CDR3 DNA: TGTGCCAGCAGGGGGTTGAACACTGAAGCTTTCTTT; CDR3 protein: CASRGLNTEAFF
V gene: TRBV4-1; D gene: .; clone size: .; J gene: TRBJ2-7; CDR3 DNA: TGCGCCAGCAGCCAAGAGTTGCAGGGCTCCTACGAGCAGTACTTC; CDR3 protein: CASSQELQGSYEQYF
V gene: TRBV10-1; D gene: .; clone size: once; J gene: TRBJ2-5; CDR3 DNA: TGCGCCAGCAGTGATGACGAAGGGTTCGGGACCCAGTACTTC; CDR3 protein: CASSDDEGFGTQYF
V gene: TRBV6-5; D gene: .; clone size: .; J gene: TRBJ1-5; CDR3 DNA: TGTGCCAGCAGTTATACACAGGGAGGGCAGCCCCAGCATTTT; CDR3 protein: CASSYTQGGQPQHF
V gene: TRBV2; D gene: .; clone size: .; J gene: TRBJ1-1; CDR3 DNA: TGTGCCAGCAGTGAATCCCGGGGTTTCATGAACACTGAAGCTTTCTTT; CDR3 protein: CASSESRGFMNTEAFF
V gene: TRBV27; D gene: TRBD1; clone size: once; J gene: TRBJ2-7; CDR3 DNA: TGTGCCAGCAGCCTTTCCGGGACAGGGGGTTACGAGCAGTACTTC; CDR3 protein: CASSLSGTGGYEQYF
V gene: TRBV27; D gene: TRBD2; clone size: .; J gene: TRBJ2-7; CDR3 DNA: TGTGCCAGCAGTGCCACTAGCGGGAGGTGGGACGAGCAGTACTTC; CDR3 protein: CASSATSGRWDEQYF
V gene: TRBV4-1; D gene: .; clone size: .; J gene: TRBJ1-5; CDR3 DNA: TGCGCCAGCAGCCAAGCTCGGGAAGGCGGGGATCAGCCCCAGCATTTT; CDR3 protein: CASSQAREGGDQPQHF
V gene: TRBV28; D gene: .; clone size: .; J gene: TRBJ1-5; CDR3 DNA: TGTGCCAGCAGTTTTCCGGGACGGATACAGCCCCAGCATTTT; CDR3 protein: CASSFPGRIQPQHF
V gene: TRBV28; D gene: .; clone size: .; J gene: TRBJ1-5; CDR3 DNA: TGTGCCAGCAGTTTCGTTCTCCCGGAGCAGAGCAAGAATCAGCCCCAGCATTTT; CDR3 protein: CASSFVLPEQSKNQPQHF
V gene: TRBV7-9; D gene: .; clone size: .; J gene: TRBJ1-1; CDR3 DNA: TGTGCCAGCAGGGAGGGGGTTCGACCTGAAGCTTTCTTT; CDR3 protein: CASREGVRPEAFF
V gene: TRBV7-3; D gene: TRBD1; clone size: .; J gene: TRBJ2-7; CDR3 DNA: TGTGCCAGCAGCTTAGGACAGGCGCACTCCTACGAGCAGTACTTC; CDR3 protein: CASSLGQAHSYEQYF
V gene: TRBV7-8; D gene: .; clone size: .; J gene: TRBJ1-4; CDR3 DNA: TGTGCCAGCAGCTTATGGCAGCGGACGGCAACTAATGAAAAACTGTTTTTT; CDR3 protein: CASSLWQRTATNEKLFF
V gene: TRBV5-5; D gene: .; clone size: .; J gene: TRBJ2-6; CDR3 DNA: TGTGCCAGCAGCTTGGGTGGGGACTTGGGGGCCAACGTCCTGACTTTC; CDR3 protein: CASSLGGDLGANVLTF
V gene: TRBV4-3; D gene: .; clone size: .; J gene: TRBJ2-5; CDR3 DNA: TGCGCCAGCAGCCAACAGGGGAACCACGGGGAGACCCAGTACTTC; CDR3 protein: CASSQQGNHGETQYF
V gene: TRBV13; D gene: .; clone size: .; J gene: TRBJ2-7; CDR3 DNA: TGTGCCAGCAGCTTAGGGGGACCCAACGAGCAGTACTTC; CDR3 protein: CASSLGGPNEQYF
V gene: TRBV9; D gene: .; clone size: .; J gene: TRBJ1-2; CDR3 DNA: TGTGCCAGCAGCGTATCCGATGCTTCTAACTATGGCTACACCTTC; CDR3 protein: CASSVSDASNYGYTF
V gene: TRBV2; D gene: TRBD1; clone size: .; J gene: TRBJ2-7; CDR3 DNA: TGTGCCAGCAACCCCGGGACAGTCTCCTACGAGCAGTACTTC; CDR3 protein: CASNPGTVSYEQYF
V gene: TRBV9; D gene: TRBD1; clone size: once; J gene: TRBJ2-7; CDR3 DNA: TGTGCCAGCAGCCAGACAGGGCTCCAACACGAGCAGTACTTC; CDR3 protein: CASSQTGLQHEQYF
V gene: TRBV10-3; D gene: .; clone size: .; J gene: TRBJ2-2; CDR3 DNA: TGTGCCATCAGTGTCGAGAACACCGGGGAGCTGTTTTTT; CDR3 protein: CAISVENTGELFF